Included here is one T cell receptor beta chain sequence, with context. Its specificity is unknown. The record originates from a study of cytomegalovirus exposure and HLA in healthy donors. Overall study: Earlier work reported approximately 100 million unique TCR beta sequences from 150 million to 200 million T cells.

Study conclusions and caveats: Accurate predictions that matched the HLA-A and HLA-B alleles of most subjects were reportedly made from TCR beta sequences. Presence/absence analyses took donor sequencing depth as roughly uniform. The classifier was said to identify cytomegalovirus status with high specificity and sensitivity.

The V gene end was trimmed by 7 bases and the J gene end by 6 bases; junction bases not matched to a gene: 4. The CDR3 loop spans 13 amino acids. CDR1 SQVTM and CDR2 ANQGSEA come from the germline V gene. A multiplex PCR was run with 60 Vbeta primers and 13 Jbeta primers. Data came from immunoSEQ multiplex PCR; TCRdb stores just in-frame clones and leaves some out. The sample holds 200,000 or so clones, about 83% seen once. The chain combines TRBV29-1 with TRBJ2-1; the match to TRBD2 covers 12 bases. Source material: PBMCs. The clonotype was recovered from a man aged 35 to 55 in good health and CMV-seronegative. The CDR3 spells CSALAGGPNEQFF. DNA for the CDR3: TGCAGCGCACTAGCGGGAGGTCCCAATGAGCAGTTCTTC.